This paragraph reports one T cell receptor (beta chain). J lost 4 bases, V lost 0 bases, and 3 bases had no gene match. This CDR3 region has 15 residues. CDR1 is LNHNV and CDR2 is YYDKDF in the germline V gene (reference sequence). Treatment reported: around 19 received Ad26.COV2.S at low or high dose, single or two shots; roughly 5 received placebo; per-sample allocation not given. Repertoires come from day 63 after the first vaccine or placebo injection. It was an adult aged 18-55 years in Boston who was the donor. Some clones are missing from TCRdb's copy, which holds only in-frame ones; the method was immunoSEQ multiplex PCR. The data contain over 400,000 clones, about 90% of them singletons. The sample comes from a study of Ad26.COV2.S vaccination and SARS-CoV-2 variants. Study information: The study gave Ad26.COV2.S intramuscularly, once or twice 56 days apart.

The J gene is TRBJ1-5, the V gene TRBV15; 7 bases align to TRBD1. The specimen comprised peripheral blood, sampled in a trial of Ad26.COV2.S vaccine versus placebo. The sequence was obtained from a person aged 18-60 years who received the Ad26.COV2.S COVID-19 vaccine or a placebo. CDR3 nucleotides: TGTGCCACCAGCAGAGATGGGACAGAAAATCAGCCCCAGCATTTT. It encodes CATSRDGTENQPQHF.